The T cell receptor beta chain described here comes from a study of cytotoxic CD8 clonotypes in ibrutinib-treated CLL. In the study overall: For this cohort, patients were about a dozen relapsed/refractory and about 16 treatment-naive, while 17 were IGHV unmutated.

Cryopreserved PBMCs were the source of about 2 micrograms of genomic DNA, which went to TCR beta libraries. The repertoire was sequenced with immunoSEQ multiplex PCR; TCRdb's copy has only in-frame clones and lacks some. This table holds some 160,000 clones, about 80% found once. This receptor was identified in a human donor with chronic lymphocytic leukemia. The input for sequencing was PBMCs, taken after 12 months of ibrutinib treatment.

CDR3 bases: TGCGCCAGCCGACAAGGGGACGTGAACACCGGGGAGCTGTTTTTT. Translation: CASRQGDVNTGELFF. The chain combines TRBV5-1 with TRBJ2-2; D is tentatively TRBD1 or TRBD2 (5 bases each). CDR3 size: 15 residues. Trimming left V 7 bases short and J 1 base short, with 14 bases between. Per the germline V gene, CDR1 is SGHRS and CDR2 is YFSETQ.